This T cell receptor (beta chain) was documented in a study of T cells in women clearing cervical HPV infection. General observations from the study: Richness differences could reflect unmeasured T-cell content per sample.

Here immunoSEQ multiplex PCR was the method, and the copy in TCRdb shows in-frame clones only, minus some. The sample has roughly 30,000 clones. Dot-blot hybridization genotyped cervical HPV amplified with MY09/MY11 PCR. As concerns this clone: Its antigen is unidentified. From the germline J gene comes the end of the CDR3, since the read stops 3 residues before it.

The ends lost 0 bases at V and 0 bases at J; junction bases unmatched: 7. The germline V gene encodes CDR1 GTSNPN and CDR2 SVGIG (reference sequence). The CDR3 sequence is 18 residues long. Sequenced: blood buffy coat. This rearrangement joins TRBV30 to TRBJ2-6; the match to TRBD1 covers 8 bases. This clonotype was sampled from a woman aged 18 to 75 with a cervical HPV16 infection that either progressed to CIN3+ or cleared (not recorded which). CDR3 bases read: TGTGCCTGGAGTGTAGGCCAGGGGGCCGGCTCTGGGGCCAACGTC. It translates to CAWSVGQGAGSGANV. The CDR3 as a whole reads CAWSVGQGAGSGANVLTF.